The 17 T cell receptor beta chains below all came from one sample that was sequenced in a study of type 1 regulatory T cells. TCRdb independently ran MiXCR on the reads; one entry per CDR3 protein. The profile shows 12,000 to 15,000 distinct CDR3 sequences, approximately 13% of them singletons. Antigens for these TCRs are unknown. Material: cultured T cells, either the whole culture or a sorted T cell fraction (not recorded which). These TCRs come from a human donor in good health.

This clonotype was seen repeatedly, ten times or more. J is TRBJ2-7 and V is TRBV19; D is perhaps TRBD2 (5 bases). Trimming cost V 7 bases and J 0 bases, with 16 bases left between them. Germline lookup yields CDR1 LNHDA and CDR2 SQIVND (reference sequence). This CDR3 spans 15 amino acids. This CDR3 reads CASTPSSGSSYEQYF. DNA for the CDR3: TGTGCCAGTACACCCTCCAGCGGAAGCTCCTACGAGCAGTACTTC.

This clonotype was observed a few times. The chain recombines TRBV10-3 with TRBJ2-2, with 12 bases that match TRBD1. The CDR3 spans 14 residues. Germline V gives CDR1 ENHRY, CDR2 SYGVKD. Germline trimming cut 6 bases from V and 5 bases from J; bases unmatched to any gene: 1. The CDR3 sequence: CAIRGQGATGELFF. The CDR3 DNA follows: TGTGCCATCAGGGGACAGGGGGCAACCGGGGAGCTGTTTTTT.

This clonotype is deemed medium-sized. The rearrangement links TRBV20-1 to TRBJ2-1; D might be TRBD2 (5 bases). Germline loops: CDR1 DFQATT, CDR2 SNEGSKA (reference sequence). The CDR3 is 12 amino acids. The CDR3 sequence is CTRSGCDNEQFF. As DNA, the CDR3 is TGCACCCGCTCGGGGTGCGACAATGAGCAGTTCTTC.

As to this clonotype: The junction differs from germline at one of its ends, possibly a read error. V gene TRBV7-7 combines with J gene TRBJ2-1; 11 bases align to TRBD2. The germline gives CDR1 SSHAT, CDR2 FNYEAQ (reference sequence). The CDR3 has 16 residues. In DNA form, the CDR3 reads TGTGCTAGCAGCTTACATACTAGCGGGAGTATCAATGAGCAGTTCTTC. Translated: CASSLHTSGSINEQFF.

This clonotype occurred once. This chain uses TRBV7-8 with TRBJ2-3; tentative D call: TRBD1 (6 bases). CDR1 is SGHVS, CDR2 FQNEAQ, per germline. The CDR3 extends over 14 amino acids. The germline V and J ends were trimmed by 7 bases and 2 bases, with 13 bases remaining between them. In nucleotides, the CDR3 is TGTGCCAGCACCCAACAGGGATACACAGATACGCAGTATTTT. Protein product: CASTQQGYTDTQYF.

The rearrangement uses TRBV5-4 and TRBJ2-3; D might be TRBD2 (5 bases). Trimming removed 0 bases at V and 4 bases at J, with 12 bases between. CDR3 length: 15 amino acids. Germline CDR1 SGHNT, CDR2 YYREEE (reference sequence). The CDR3 sequence: CASSLETSGPDTQYF. CDR3 sequence (DNA): TGTGCCAGCAGCTTGGAAACCAGCGGTCCAGATACGCAGTATTTT. The full variable domain, in which reference TRBV5-4 and TRBJ2-3 provide the parts outside the CDR3, is ETGVTQSPTHLIKTRGQQVTLRCSSQSGHNTVSWYQQALGQGPQFIFQYYREEENGRGNFPPRFSGLQFPNYSSELNVNALELDDSALYLCASSLETSGPDTQYFGPGTRLTVL.

This clonotype was seen ten or more times. The V gene is TRBV6-1, the J gene TRBJ2-7; 11 positions match TRBD2. V dropped 6 bases and J dropped 3; count of bases not matched to a gene: 4. The CDR3 covers 14 residues. Germline CDR1 reads MNHNS; CDR2 reads SASEGT. The CDR3: CASSGTSGGYEQYF. The CDR3 coding sequence is TGTGCCAGCAGCGGGACTAGCGGAGGCTACGAGCAGTACTTC.

This clonotype is classed as medium-sized. V usage is TRBV18 and J usage is TRBJ2-3; D remains unclear. This CDR3 has 15 residues. The germline CDR1 and CDR2 sequences are KGHSH and LQKENI. V shed 0 bases and J shed 1 base, with 8 bases lying between them. CDR3 DNA: TGTGCCAGCTCACCACCTAGTAGGGGCACAGATACGCAGTATTTT. Protein sequence: CASSPPSRGTDTQYF.

The J gene is TRBJ1-2, the V gene TRBV4-3, with a weak D call TRBD1 (5 bases). The CDR3 covers 15 residues. The V gene's germline CDR1 is LGHNA and CDR2 YSLEER. Trimming left V 0 bases short and J 6 bases short, with 14 bases between. The chain's CDR3 is CASSQEGQSWHGYTF. Written as DNA, the CDR3 is TGCGCCAGCAGCCAAGAGGGGCAGAGCTGGCATGGCTACACCTTC.

At least ten counts were recorded for this clonotype. J is TRBJ2-4 and V is TRBV28; 13 bases are shared with TRBD2. The V gene's germline CDR1 is MDHEN and CDR2 SYDVKM. CDR3 length: 17 residues. The junction had 13 bases not matched to a gene; V was cut back by 6 bases and J by 8 bases. The chain's CDR3 is CASSSSTSGRARYIQYF. CDR3 DNA: TGTGCCAGCAGCTCCAGTACTAGCGGGAGGGCCAGGTACATTCAGTACTTC.

This clonotype was seen repeatedly, ten times or more. The chain uses TRBV5-1 and TRBJ2-2, with TRBD2 matching over 7 bases. Germline loops: CDR1 SGHRS, CDR2 YFSETQ. V dropped 4 bases and J dropped 6; count of bases not matched to a gene: 6. The CDR3 totals 14 residues. The CDR3 loop reads CASSPMTSPGELFF. CDR3 DNA sequence: TGCGCCAGCAGCCCGATGACTAGCCCCGGGGAGCTGTTTTTT.

The table lists this clonotype with many counts. The chain uses TRBV12-3 or TRBV12-4 and TRBJ2-1; tentatively, D is TRBD1 or TRBD2 (5 bases each). The CDR3 spans 14 residues. The germline V and J ends were trimmed by 6 bases and 0 bases, with 9 bases remaining between them. The CDR3 is CASSHGTSYNEQFF. The DNA of the CDR3 is TGTGCCAGCAGCCACGGGACCTCCTACAATGAGCAGTTCTTC.

This clonotype was seen at least ten times. The chain joins TRBV7-2 to TRBJ2-5; TRBD2 agrees at 7 bases. The CDR3 is 14 amino acids. Germline V gene sequence: CDR1 SGHTA, CDR2 FQGNSA. The J segment lost 5 bases and the V segment lost 3 bases, leaving 6 bases of the junction unmatched. Written as DNA, the CDR3 is TGTGCCAGCAGCTTTGGGGGGGGAGGGGAGACCCAGTACTTC. This encodes CASSFGGGGETQYF. The entire variable domain, with the rest obtained from reference TRBV7-2 and TRBJ2-5, is as follows: GAGVSQSPSNKVTEKGKDVELRCDPISGHTALYWYRQSLGQGLEFLIYFQGNSAPDKSGLPSDRFSAERTGGSVSTLTIQRTQQEDSAVYLCASSFGGGGETQYFGPGTRLLVL.

In this sample, this clonotype turned up many times. This chain connects TRBV2 to TRBJ1-4; D unclear. V was clipped by 4 bases and J by 8 bases, with 14 bases between them. CDR1 and CDR2 (germline): SNHLY, FYNNEI. CDR3 size: 14 residues. The CDR3 nucleotides read TGTGCCAGCAGTGCGGGCAGCCCTTTAGAAAAACTGTTTTTT. Translated, it gives CASSAGSPLEKLFF.

This clonotype was counted many times. The rearrangement joins TRBV19 to TRBJ2-5, with D tentatively TRBD1 or TRBD2 (6 bases each). Germline V gene sequence: CDR1 LNHDA, CDR2 SQIVND (reference sequence). The length of the CDR3 is 13 residues. The germline V and J ends were trimmed by 3 bases and 5 bases, with 10 bases remaining between them. This CDR3 is CASSIGGAETQYF. As DNA, the CDR3 is TGTGCCAGTAGTATCGGGGGCGCGGAGACCCAGTACTTC.

This clonotype has at least ten counts. The rearrangement joins TRBV19 to TRBJ2-2; 9 bases fit TRBD1. Unmatched junction bases numbered 3, after V lost 8 bases and J lost 2 bases. Germline lookup yields CDR1 LNHDA and CDR2 SQIVND (reference sequence). The CDR3 extends over 14 amino acids. CDR3 nucleotides: TGTGCCAGTTACAGGGGGCCTAACACCGGGGAGCTGTTTTTT. This translates into CASYRGPNTGELFF.

Comment on this clonotype: One end of the junction is discordant with germline, which a read error may explain. CDR3 in DNA: TGTGCCAGCAGCTTCCGGGACAGGGCCGACCAGCCCCGGCATTTT. The encoded protein is CASSFRDRADQPRHF. The chain links TRBV5-6 to TRBJ1-5; 9 bases fit TRBD1. The V gene's germline CDR1 is SGHDT and CDR2 YYEEEE. The CDR3 totals 15 residues.